This TCR beta chain was identified in a study of T cell repertoires in cytomegalovirus infection (dated by TCRdb to between 2018 and 2021). About the full investigation: Recently identified HLA-C-restricted CMV epitopes, whose presentation resists viral immunomodulation, were targeted by peptide stimulations together with well-studied HLA-B-restricted epitopes. Donor HLA type was relevant to the analysis, as public TCR beta signatures indicated carriage of CMV infection together with the matching HLA type.

Instrument on record: Illumina HiSeq 1500. TCRdb reran the public reads through fastp at Q25 and MiXCR, keeping productive beta chains. Rows are unified per CDR3 protein, each entry keeping the most common DNA and genes. The sample data list around 300,000 distinct CDR3 sequences, and 20% to 25% of these were observed just once. Around 20% of the sample is in the top ten clones. About this clonotype: Its antigen specificity is not known. The record has no base qualities; no much larger clone is one base away.

The CDR3 holds 15 amino acids from the cysteine to the phenylalanine. The CDR3 DNA has 45 bases and is translated from base 1. V is shortened by 6 bases, J by 1 base, and the region joining them spans 15 bases. For CDR1 and CDR2, the germline V gene lists SGHVS and FNYEAQ. The intended sense of this specimen's treatment or condition label: in vitro stimulation with specific CMV peptide epitopes to enrich CMV-specific T cells. Results the study describes overall, beyond this receptor: Carriers of CMV infection plus the relevant HLA type were discriminated by the cumulative frequency of public TCR beta family members in the study cohort and in an independent roughly 370-donor cohort. The ex vivo response was dominated by HLA-C-restricted CMV-specific TCR beta clonotypes, which also provided the single most frequent clonotype in two of eight donors.

Sequences were derived from cultured PBMCs, sampled from culture after CMV antigen stimulation. The chain links TRBV7-6 with TRBJ1-1, with the identity of the D gene unclear. This sequence originates from a human donor in good health (CMV status not recorded). Some clones in this sample may be carry-over from other donors' samples. The DNA sequence is given as TGTGCCAGCAGGCGGGATCTAGGAGAGAACACTGAAGCTTTCTTT. This gives the protein CASRRDLGENTEAFF.